The T cell receptor (beta chain) under discussion was sequenced for a study of control samples from healthy donors and cancer patients. TCRdb's copy holds only in-frame clones and misses some; the assay was immunoSEQ multiplex PCR. The sample has approximately 60,000 clones, about nine tenths seen once. V lost 2 bases and J lost 4; bases outside the gene matches: 4. The CDR3 runs to 14 residues. Germline lookup yields CDR1 SGDLS and CDR2 YYNGEE. The receptor comes from a woman in her forties or fifties with colorectal cancer. The sequenced sample consisted of PBMCs. The genes are TRBV9 and TRBJ1-2; 8 bases are a match to TRBD1. DNA of the CDR3: TGTGCCAGCAGCGTCGCAGGGGGCCCCTATGGCTACACCTTC. It specifies CASSVAGGPYGYTF.